This T cell receptor (beta chain) was sequenced in a study of CD8 T cells in ankylosing spondylitis. As the method for making TCR beta libraries, quantitative 5'-RACE with molecular barcodes was used. TCRdb used MiXCR to reprocess the 5' RACE reads, holding one entry per CDR3 protein. Of fewer than 550,000 distinct CDR3 sequences in the sample, under 5.5% are singletons; the top ten hold 3.5%. This clonotype was seen more than once but under ten times. What it binds is unknown. CDR3 size: 15 residues. With 5 bases removed from V and 2 bases from J, the gap between germline ends came to 16 bases. Germline CDR1 and CDR2: SGHTA and FQGNSA. General study points: Significantly higher representation of disease-linked clones was reported for matched ankylosing spondylitis synovial fluid. In synovial fluid and blood from reactive arthritis, some motif variants were previously reported. CD8+ cells made up the disease-linked clones, which were relatively rare in peripheral blood. One TCR beta motif, made up of several highly homologous variants, appeared characteristic of ankylosing spondylitis blood.

The chain has TRBV7-2 and TRBJ2-7; tentative D call: TRBD1 (7 bases). The sequenced sample was blood, either unsorted or a sorted T cell fraction (not recorded which). The receptor's source is a male donor with ankylosing spondylitis. The CDR3 bases are TGTGCCAGCAGCGCGAGCAGGGGGGCCGCCTACGAGCAGTACTTC. Its translation is CASSASRGAAYEQYF.